The text below deals with one TCR beta chain. The antigen is not known. The data are from a study of T-cell memory formation after mild COVID-19. Points from the study as a whole: For contracting clones, CD4+ ones sat mainly in CM and EM, CD8+ in EMRA. Researchers found some responding clones in pre-infection memory, a sign that cross-reactive memory joined.

Germline V lookup: CDR1 SGHVS, CDR2 FQNEAQ. This CDR3 contains 14 residues. V was pared by 4 bases and J by 5 bases, with 12 bases between. MiXCR, applied by TCRdb to the 5' RACE reads, yields one record per CDR3 protein. The repertoire holds more than 120,000 distinct CDR3 sequences, with 15% to 20% as singletons. The source of this sequence is an adult woman who had mild COVID-19 (a few samples of this study predate the infection). Cell type and time point are not known. The chain is built from TRBV7-8 and TRBJ2-1, with unresolved D. The specimen sequenced was PBMCs or a T cell subset sorted from them (not recorded which). The CDR3 loop is CASSYLVQNNEQFF. The CDR3, as DNA: TGTGCCAGCAGCTACTTGGTGCAGAACAATGAGCAGTTCTTC.